What follows are 24 T cell receptor beta chains derived from one specimen sequenced in a study of post-analysis software for immune sequencing data. The study, taken as a whole, reports: Controls had lower frequencies than patients of roughly five TRBV segments, which included TRBV5-6, TRBV5-1 and TRBV20-1.

No antigens are known for them. Incorporated into the TCR beta cDNA libraries were unique molecular identifiers, which served to reduce PCR and sequencing biases. TCRdb independently ran MiXCR on the PCR reads; one entry per CDR3 protein. The sample has roughly 800,000 distinct CDR3 sequences, around 45% seen once. The sequenced sample was blood. The receptors derive from a girl aged 10-17 years with multiple sclerosis.

The DNA for the CDR3 is TGTGCCAGCAACGTCGGGGTCCCAGATACGCAGTATTTT. This translates into CASNVGVPDTQYF. V is TRBV28 and J is TRBJ2-3; D possibly corresponds to TRBD2 (5 bases). V gave up 7 bases and J gave up 4 bases, with 12 bases separating them. The V gene's germline CDR1 is MDHEN and CDR2 SYDVKM. The CDR3 spans 13 residues. Full variable domain (missing parts from reference TRBV28 and TRBJ2-3): DVKVTQSSRYLVKRTGEKVFLECVQDMDHENMFWYRQDPGLGLRLIYFSYDVKMKEKGDIPEGYSVSREKKERFSLILESASTNQTSMYLCASNVGVPDTQYFGPGTRLTVL.

The chain uses TRBV29-1 and TRBJ2-6; D not resolved. Between the trimmed V and J ends, which lost 1 base and 1 base, there was a span of 8 bases. Germline V CDR1 and CDR2: SQVTM, ANQGSEA. The CDR3 sequence is 15 residues long. The CDR3 DNA reads TGCAGCGTTGAAGGGGGAAGATCTGGGGCCAACGTCCTGACTTTC. Protein: CSVEGGRSGANVLTF.

A few counts support this clonotype. V gene TRBV6-1 combines with J gene TRBJ2-1, with TRBD2 matching over 9 bases. CDR1 is MNHNS, CDR2 SASEGT, per germline. The CDR3 runs to 14 residues. V gave up 7 bases and J gave up 8 bases; unmatched junction bases: 9. The CDR3 is CASIPTGTSYEQFF. CDR3 coding DNA: TGTGCCAGCATTCCGACCGGGACTAGCTATGAGCAGTTCTTC.

The V call is TRBV19, the J call TRBJ2-1; 8 nucleotides align to TRBD1. Looked up from germline, CDR1 is LNHDA and CDR2 is SQIVND (reference sequence). The CDR3 is 15 residues long. V shed 2 bases and J 6 bases; nucleotides not matched to a gene: 6. The CDR3 spells CASSILRDRPNEQFF. CDR3 sequence (DNA): TGTGCCAGTAGTATACTCCGGGACAGGCCCAATGAGCAGTTCTTC.

This clonotype has a handful of counts. The gene calls are TRBV9 and TRBJ2-1; possibly TRBD1 for D (5 bases). The V end lost 0 bases, the J end lost 5 bases, and 9 bases lay between the germline ends. Germline V gene lookup returns CDR1 SGDLS and CDR2 YYNGEE. The CDR3 is made up of 14 amino acids. The CDR3: CASSVGTKNNEQFF. CDR3 bases: TGTGCCAGCAGCGTAGGGACAAAAAACAATGAGCAGTTCTTC.

This clonotype has more than one count but fewer than ten. The chain couples TRBV20-1 to TRBJ1-1; no clear D. V was cut by 7 bases and J by 1 base, with 16 bases left in between. This CDR3 is 14 amino acids long. In germline, CDR1 is DFQATT, CDR2 SNEGSKA (reference sequence). This CDR3 is CSGLPLRQNTEAFF. In DNA, the CDR3 is TGCAGTGGTTTACCTCTGCGCCAGAACACTGAAGCTTTCTTT.

This clonotype was detected a few times. The CDR3 DNA reads as TGTGCCAGCAGCCTAAGACTAGCGGGAGCACTCTACGAGCAGTACTTC. Its protein is CASSLRLAGALYEQYF. The rearrangement joins TRBV7-6 to TRBJ2-7; 12 bases align to TRBD2. There are 16 residues in the CDR3. V lost 5 bases and J lost 3; bases outside the gene matches: 8. Germline loops: CDR1 SGHVS, CDR2 FNYEAQ.

The chain combines TRBV12-3 or TRBV12-4 with TRBJ1-2, with D tentatively TRBD1 (6 bases). There are 14 residues in the CDR3. Deletions cut 0 bases from V and 6 bases from J, with 11 bases between. CDR3 in DNA: TGTGCCAGCAGTTTAGCACAAGGGGGGGATGGCTACACCTTC. Amino acid sequence: CASSLAQGGDGYTF.

The chain carries TRBV10-3 and TRBJ2-7; 7 bases are shared with TRBD2. Germline trimming cut 0 bases from V and 1 base from J; bases unmatched to any gene: 3. Germline loops: CDR1 ENHRY, CDR2 SYGVKD. This CDR3 region has 15 residues. The CDR3 protein is CAISESGTTSYEQYF. CDR3 coding DNA: TGTGCCATCAGTGAGTCCGGGACTACATCCTACGAGCAGTACTTC.

This clonotype was picked up a small number of times. The V and J genes are TRBV7-2 and TRBJ2-5; D is perhaps TRBD2 (5 bases). The CDR3 spans 12 residues. V shed 3 bases and J shed 13 bases, with 15 bases lying between them. Germline assignment: CDR1 SGHTA and CDR2 FQGNSA. CDR3 region: CASSFPGRDMYF. The CDR3 DNA reads TGTGCCAGCAGCTTCCCGGGGAGAGATATGTACTTC.

The chain recombines TRBV20-1 with TRBJ2-7; D is uncertain. Trimming pared 0 bases from V and 2 bases from J, leaving 17 bases between. CDR3 length: 16 residues. Germline CDR1 DFQATT, CDR2 SNEGSKA (reference sequence). The CDR3 loop reads CSARDEMGSLPYEQYF. The CDR3 bases are TGCAGTGCTAGAGATGAGATGGGTAGCCTGCCCTACGAGCAGTACTTC.

The chain combines TRBV9 with TRBJ2-5; no firm D call. The CDR3 is 15 residues long. Germline V gene sequence: CDR1 SGDLS, CDR2 YYNGEE. Deletions cut 1 base from V and 4 bases from J, with 14 bases between. CDR3 DNA sequence: TGTGCCAGCAGCGTATCCCCCCGATCTACAGAGACCCAGTACTTC. Translating gives CASSVSPRSTETQYF.

V and J are TRBV12-3 or TRBV12-4 and TRBJ2-1; no reliable D call. V lost 7 bases to trimming and J lost 6 bases, with 10 bases between them. This CDR3 is built from 12 residues. The CDR3 here is CASMDRVNEQFF. DNA for the CDR3: TGTGCCAGCATGGATCGGGTCAATGAGCAGTTCTTC.

This clonotype was counted a few times. The rearrangement uses TRBV3-1 and TRBJ2-1; tentatively, D is TRBD1 (5 bases). CDR3 length: 16 residues. Germline V gene sequence: CDR1 LGHDT, CDR2 YNNKEL (reference sequence). V was pared by 8 bases and J by 8 bases, with 25 bases between. The CDR3 region has the DNA TGTGCCAGCGCCCCGAGAACTCGGACCAAAGGGGATGAGCAGTTCTTC. This translates into CASAPRTRTKGDEQFF.

This clonotype was seen more than once but under ten times. The chain joins TRBV11-2 to TRBJ2-5; D possibly corresponds to TRBD1 (5 bases). The V gene lost 2 bases and the J gene lost 3 bases, with 7 bases spanning the gap. This CDR3 region has 13 residues. Germline V CDR1 and CDR2: SGHAT, FQNNGV. The CDR3 reads CASSLTGKETQYF. CDR3 bases: TGTGCCAGCAGCTTAACAGGAAAAGAGACCCAGTACTTC.

The genes are TRBV6-6 and TRBJ1-5, with D possibly being TRBD1 (5 bases). Between the trimmed V and J ends, which lost 7 bases and 4 bases, there was a span of 17 bases. CDR1 is MNHNY, CDR2 SVGAGI, per germline (reference sequence). The CDR3 runs 15 residues. The CDR3 DNA sequence: TGTGCCAGCATCAAGACAGAAACTGGAAATCAGCCCCAGCATTTT. It is translated as CASIKTETGNQPQHF.

The J gene is TRBJ2-4, the V gene TRBV11-1; TRBD2 matches at 13 bases. The germline V gene has CDR1 SGHAT and CDR2 FQDESV (reference sequence). V dropped 5 bases and J dropped 4; count of bases not matched to a gene: 20. The CDR3 sequence is 21 residues long. The CDR3: CASSPVRGTSGTTAGKNIQYF. As DNA, the CDR3 is TGTGCCAGCAGCCCGGTGAGAGGGACTAGCGGGACCACCGCCGGTAAAAACATTCAGTACTTC.

V and J are TRBV7-2 and TRBJ2-1, with D perhaps TRBD1 or TRBD2 (5 bases each). CDR1 SGHTA and CDR2 FQGNSA come from the germline V gene. The CDR3 sequence is 17 residues long. With 5 bases removed from V and 2 bases from J, the gap between germline ends came to 19 bases. CDR3 residues: CASSGGVGFSTYNEQFF. The DNA of the CDR3 is TGTGCCAGCAGCGGGGGAGTGGGATTTAGCACCTACAATGAGCAGTTCTTC. Supplemented by reference TRBV7-2 and TRBJ2-1, the full variable domain reads GAGVSQSPSNKVTEKGKDVELRCDPISGHTALYWYRQSLGQGLEFLIYFQGNSAPDKSGLPSDRFSAERTGGSVSTLTIQRTQQEDSAVYLCASSGGVGFSTYNEQFFGPGTRLTVL.

In DNA form, the CDR3 reads TGCAGTGCCTCGGGGCGCCGAAACACCATATATTTT. This codes for CSASGRRNTIYF. The chain employs TRBV20-1 and TRBJ1-3; D might be TRBD1 (5 bases). Germline CDR1 DFQATT, CDR2 SNEGSKA (reference sequence). The CDR3 contains 12 residues. V was cut by 6 bases and J by 5 bases, with 11 bases left in between.

This clonotype showed up just once. The V gene is TRBV20-1, the J gene TRBJ2-7; TRBD1 aligns across 9 bases. This CDR3 is built from 14 residues. Germline-derived CDR1 and CDR2 are DFQATT and SNEGSKA (reference sequence). V gave up 5 bases and J gave up 3 bases; unmatched junction bases: 8. CDR3 sequence: CSAGTGPGGYEQYF. The CDR3 DNA is TGCAGTGCTGGGACAGGGCCGGGAGGCTACGAGCAGTACTTC.

The chain joins TRBV20-1 to TRBJ2-5, with TRBD2 identical over 7 bases. The CDR3 covers 16 residues. CDR1 and CDR2 (germline): DFQATT, SNEGSKA (reference sequence). J gave up 8 bases and V 3 bases, and 18 bases lay outside the gene matches. In nucleotides, the CDR3 is TGCAGTGCTAGTTCGGGCGGACTAGGAGGATGGGCAACCCAGTACTTC. It translates to CSASSGGLGGWATQYF.

The chain joins TRBV20-1 to TRBJ2-1, with TRBD1 identical over 9 bases. Germline CDR1 DFQATT, CDR2 SNEGSKA (reference sequence). This CDR3 is 13 amino acids long. Trimming at V came to 6 bases and at J to 7 bases, leaving 7 bases not matched to a gene. The CDR3 protein is CSASGQGGNEQFF. In DNA form, the CDR3 reads TGCAGTGCCTCGGGACAGGGTGGAAATGAGCAGTTCTTC.

This clonotype has just a few counts. V usage is TRBV28 and J usage is TRBJ2-5; no clear D. CDR3 length equals 14 residues. Germline V lookup: CDR1 MDHEN, CDR2 SYDVKM. The V gene lost 5 bases and the J gene lost 0 bases, with 10 bases spanning the gap. CDR3 DNA sequence: TGTGCCAGCAGTCCCCTGCTAGACCAAGAGACCCAGTACTTC. Its protein is CASSPLLDQETQYF.

This clonotype appeared once. The chain combines TRBV29-1 with TRBJ2-2; D perhaps matches TRBD1 (5 bases). The V end was cut by 7 bases, the J end by 7 bases, with 13 bases between. Germline CDR1 reads SQVTM; CDR2 reads ANQGSEA. The CDR3 has 12 amino acids. The CDR3: CSGIRVDGELFF. The CDR3 nucleotides are TGCAGCGGAATCAGGGTTGACGGGGAGCTGTTTTTT.